This TCR beta chain was recorded in a study of blood T cell repertoires in COVID-19. The overall study: T cells, B-cell-depleted T cells, or PBMCs supplied cDNA or gDNA.

The protocol was immunoSEQ multiplex PCR, while the TCRdb copy is restricted to in-frame clones and leaves out a portion. The sample has about 190,000 clones, 80% to 90% seen once. The CDR3 contains 15 residues. Looked up from germline, CDR1 is SGHAT and CDR2 is FQNNGV. The junction had 9 bases not matched to a gene; V was cut back by 5 bases and J by 6 bases. The chain has TRBV11-2 and TRBJ2-1; TRBD2 aligns across 8 bases. This TCR was sampled from a woman aged 70-85 years with active or convalescent COVID-19. Sequenced material: peripheral blood. The CDR3 DNA reads as TGTGCCAGCAGCACTAGAGGTAGCGGGATCAATGAGCAGTTCTTC. Protein sequence: CASSTRGSGINEQFF.